Listed below are T cell receptor beta chains from one sample, sequenced in a study of blood T cell repertoires in COVID-19. Some clones are missing from TCRdb's copy, which holds only in-frame ones; the method was immunoSEQ multiplex PCR. This sample has 160,000 or so clones; roughly 90% occur once, and the top ten carry roughly 4%. Material: peripheral blood. These receptor sequences come from a woman aged 60-75 years who had recovered from COVID-19. Each CDR3 is given with its conserved first and last residue. The D gene is left open where the match is weak. Part of the rows lack a size; the others show once, few, many or a class for expanded clones.

d_call	v_call	j_call	clone_size	cdr3_nt	cdr3_aa
.	TRBV28	TRBJ1-2	.	TGTGCCAGCAGTCCTTTCATCGGGGTCCTCTATGGCTACACCTTC	CASSPFIGVLYGYTF
TRBD1	TRBV30	TRBJ2-3	.	TGTGCCTGGAGTGAGAAGGACAGGTTTAGCACAGATACGCAGTATTTT	CAWSEKDRFSTDTQYF
.	TRBV4-1	TRBJ1-5	.	TGCGCCAGCAGCCAAGAGGGGAGGCAGGGCGATCAGCCCCAGCATTTT	CASSQEGRQGDQPQHF
.	TRBV3-1/TRBV3-2	TRBJ2-7	few	TGTGCCAGCAGCCAAAGCGACGGTTCCTACGAGCAGTACTTC	CASSQSDGSYEQYF
.	TRBV12-3/TRBV12-4	TRBJ2-5	.	TGTGCCAGCAGCCTTCGGTGGAGCGAGACCCAGTACTTC	CASSLRWSETQYF
.	TRBV9	TRBJ1-3	.	TGTGCCAGCAGCGTAAATTACGATGGGGAGAACACCATATATTTT	CASSVNYDGENTIYF
TRBD1	TRBV6-5	TRBJ2-7	.	TGTGCCAGCAGGTACGGACAGGGGTCCTACGAGCAGTACTTC	CASRYGQGSYEQYF
.	TRBV30	TRBJ1-6	few	TGTGCCGGGAAAGGAGTTGGATGGGATTCACCCCTCCACTTT	CAGKGVGWDSPLHF
.	TRBV3-1/TRBV3-2	TRBJ2-5	few	TGTGCCAGCAGCCAGAGGGAGACCCAGTACTTC	CASSQRETQYF
.	TRBV4-1	TRBJ2-5	once	TGCGCCAGCAGCCAAGATCGGGCGGGGACCCAGTACTTC	CASSQDRAGTQYF
TRBD1	TRBV11-2	TRBJ2-2	.	TGTGCCAGCAGCCGCCGGGACAGGGGGCGGGATGGGACCACCGGGGAGCTGTTTTTT	CASSRRDRGRDGTTGELFF
.	TRBV11-3	TRBJ2-2	.	TGTGCCAGCAGCTTAGGTGGGCAACCGAACACCGGGGAGCTGTTTTTT	CASSLGGQPNTGELFF
TRBD2	TRBV2	TRBJ2-5	.	TGTGCCAGCAGTGCCACTAGCGGGGGGGGTCAAGAGACCCAGTACTTC	CASSATSGGGQETQYF
.	TRBV5-1	TRBJ2-5	.	TGCGCCAGCAGCTTGCTGACAGGTCCAGAGACCCAGTACTTC	CASSLLTGPETQYF
TRBD1	TRBV10-3	TRBJ2-2	.	TGTGCCACCGAGCCGGGACAGGGGAACACCGGGGAGCTGTTTTTT	CATEPGQGNTGELFF
.	TRBV10-1	TRBJ1-4	many	TGCGCCAGCAGTTCGGGAGATGCAACTAATGAAAAACTGTTTTTT	CASSSGDATNEKLFF
.	TRBV18	TRBJ1-4	.	TGTGCCAGCTCACCGCCGGGACAATCGAATGAAAAACTGTTTTTT	CASSPPGQSNEKLFF
.	TRBV6-4	TRBJ1-6	.	TGTGCCAGCAGTATTACAGGTTGGGGGGAATCACCCCTCCACTTT	CASSITGWGESPLHF
.	TRBV7-3	TRBJ1-6	.	TGTGCCAGTGCGGGCCAGATGGATTCACCCCTCCACTTT	CASAGQMDSPLHF
.	TRBV7-9	TRBJ1-1	few	TGTGCCAGCAGTACGGGATTAAACACTGAAGCTTTCTTT	CASSTGLNTEAFF
TRBD1	TRBV5-5	TRBJ1-6	.	TGTGCCAGCAGCATGAGGACAGGGGTAGCACCCCTCCACTTT	CASSMRTGVAPLHF
TRBD1	TRBV11-2	TRBJ2-7	.	TGTGCCAGCAGCTTACTACAGGGGTCCGAGCAGTACTTC	CASSLLQGSEQYF
TRBD1	TRBV6-6	TRBJ1-4	.	TGTGCCAGCAGTCACGAGACAGGGATTGGGGAAAAACTGTTTTTT	CASSHETGIGEKLFF
.	TRBV3-1/TRBV3-2	TRBJ1-4	.	TGTGCCAGCAGCCAAGATTCAGGAAATGAAAAACTGTTTTTT	CASSQDSGNEKLFF
TRBD1	TRBV11-2	TRBJ1-2	.	TGTGCCAGCAGCTTACGATCATCCGGGACAGGGGGCTATGGCTACACCTTC	CASSLRSSGTGGYGYTF
.	TRBV15	TRBJ2-5	.	TGTGCCACCAGCAGAGATGTGACTCGCGAGACCCAGTACTTC	CATSRDVTRETQYF
.	TRBV28	TRBJ1-2	.	TGTGCCAGCAGTGTCTTACAGGGTGATGGCTACACCTTC	CASSVLQGDGYTF
TRBD1	TRBV9	TRBJ2-7	.	TGTGCCAGCAGCGTTTCGGGACAGAACTACGAGCAGTACTTC	CASSVSGQNYEQYF
TRBD2	TRBV19	TRBJ2-3	.	TGTGCCAGTAGAGAAACCGGGACGACTAGCGATACGCAGTATTTT	CASRETGTTSDTQYF
.	TRBV28	TRBJ2-7	.	TGTGCCAGCACAGAACGAACAGGGATTCCCTACGAGCAGTACTTC	CASTERTGIPYEQYF
.	TRBV19	TRBJ1-2	once	TGTGCCAGTAGTCCGGCGGGCTATGGCTACACCTTC	CASSPAGYGYTF
.	TRBV27	TRBJ2-1	.	TGTGCCAGCAGTTTGGAGGGGGGGCCATACAATGAGCAGTTCTTC	CASSLEGGPYNEQFF
.	TRBV28	TRBJ2-6	.	TGTGCCAGCAGTTCTAGGACACTGGACTACTCTGGGGCCAACGTCCTGACTTTC	CASSSRTLDYSGANVLTF
.	TRBV6-5	TRBJ1-5	.	TGTGCCTGCGGGCAGAATAGCAATCAGCCCCAGCATTTT	CACGQNSNQPQHF
.	TRBV19	TRBJ1-1	.	TGTGCCAGTAGTAGCCCGATGGGGAGACCGAACACTGAAGCTTTCTTT	CASSSPMGRPNTEAFF
.	TRBV10-1	TRBJ2-5	.	TGCGCCAGCAGGCACCAAGGGGTCCAAGAGACCCAGTACTTC	CASRHQGVQETQYF
TRBD1	TRBV4-3	TRBJ2-1	.	TGCGCCAGCAGCCTGGGACAGGGGGTAAATGAGCAGTTCTTC	CASSLGQGVNEQFF
TRBD1	TRBV5-1	TRBJ1-1	.	TGCGCCAGCAGCTCGTTGGACAGGGGGTACACTGAAGCTTTCTTT	CASSSLDRGYTEAFF
.	TRBV21-1	TRBJ2-1	.	TGTGCCAGCAGCAAAGTGCTAGCGGGGGTCTCCTACAATGAGCAGTTCTTC	CASSKVLAGVSYNEQFF
.	TRBV18	TRBJ1-5	.	TGTGCCAGCTCAAGGTCCGGGGGCAATCAGCCCCAGCATTTT	CASSRSGGNQPQHF
.	TRBV3-1/TRBV3-2	TRBJ1-2	.	TGTGCCAGCAGCCCCGGGGCGAACAGGGCCTCTTATGGCTACACCTTC	CASSPGANRASYGYTF
TRBD2	TRBV6-1	TRBJ2-4	.	TGTGCCAGCAGTGAAGTGGGACTAGCGGCGCTGGGGAACATTCAGTACTTC	CASSEVGLAALGNIQYF
.	TRBV7-8	TRBJ1-1	.	TGTGCCAGCAGCCCTAGGGGGGGGAGTCGGGAGAACACTGAAGCTTTCTTT	CASSPRGGSRENTEAFF
.	TRBV11-1	TRBJ2-1	few	TGTGCCAGCAGCTTAGCGCTTAACCCCATGGCAGCCTACAATGAGCAGTTCTTC	CASSLALNPMAAYNEQFF
.	TRBV28	TRBJ2-7	.	TGTGCCAGCAGTTTTTTAGAAGCCGCCTACGAGCAGTACTTC	CASSFLEAAYEQYF
.	TRBV4-1	TRBJ1-4	.	TGCGCCAGCAGCCAAGAGAGGCAAGTTAATGAAAAACTGTTTTTT	CASSQERQVNEKLFF